Sequencing of this TCR beta chain was carried out in a study of blood T cell repertoires in COVID-19. Looking at the study overall: Nucleic acid was either cDNA or gDNA, and it came from T cells, B-cell-depleted T cells, or PBMCs.

Germline CDR1 is SGHAT and CDR2 is FQNNGV. The V segment lost 4 bases and the J segment 5 bases; nucleotides outside the gene matches: 4. The CDR3 is 15 residues long. Method: immunoSEQ multiplex PCR; TCRdb's copy keeps in-frame clones and lacks some. In the table there are about 280,000 clones, 86% of which are singletons. The chain is built from TRBV11-2 and TRBJ2-1; TRBD1 matches 11 bases. The sample was peripheral blood. The receptor was derived from a woman aged 70 to 79 with COVID-19, enrolled during active disease. The CDR3, as DNA: TGTGCCAGCAGCTCCGGGACAGGGGGGAACAATGAGCAGTTCTTC. It yields the protein CASSSGTGGNNEQFF.